These 8 T cell receptor beta chains were all obtained from the same sample, sequenced in a study of T-cell reconstitution after alpha-beta-depleted transplantation in children. Unique molecular identifiers were built into the TCRbeta library. TCRdb passed the PCR reads through MiXCR, listing each CDR3 protein once. The sample has some 500,000 distinct CDR3 sequences; approximately 16% are singletons. This sample comprised PBMCs from the stem cell graft donor, obtained from the stem cell graft. The receptors derive from a human donor who donated a stem cell graft to a child with acute lymphoblastic leukemia.

The sample holds a few counts of this clonotype. The J gene is TRBJ2-1, the V gene TRBV19, with a tentative D call TRBD2 (5 bases). CDR1 and CDR2 (germline): LNHDA, SQIVND (reference sequence). V was shortened by 6 bases and J by 6 bases, with 15 bases between the two germline ends. The CDR3 consists of 14 residues. The CDR3 DNA follows: TGTGCCAGTAGCACCGGGGAGCGCTCCAATGAGCAGTTCTTC. Residues: CASSTGERSNEQFF.

The chain uses TRBV9 and TRBJ1-2, with a tentative D call TRBD1 (5 bases). The V end lost 0 bases, the J end lost 10 bases, and 13 bases lay between the germline ends. Germline V gives CDR1 SGDLS, CDR2 YYNGEE. This CDR3 contains 13 residues. The CDR3, as DNA: TGTGCCAGCAGCGTAGCGGGGGGAGATGTCTACACCTTC. This gives the protein CASSVAGGDVYTF.

This clonotype has just a few counts. The J gene is TRBJ1-4, the V gene TRBV4-1; maybe TRBD1 (6 bases). In germline, CDR1 is MGHRA, CDR2 YSYEKL. V gave up 0 bases and J gave up 5 bases, with 10 bases separating them. The CDR3 consists of 15 residues. The DNA for the CDR3 is TGCGCCAGCAGCCAAGAAGACAGGCCGAATGAAAAACTGTTTTTT. It translates to CASSQEDRPNEKLFF.

This clonotype was found a few times. J is TRBJ1-1 and V is TRBV18; D remains ambiguous. This CDR3 contains 17 residues. Per the germline V gene, CDR1 is KGHSH and CDR2 is LQKENI. V was pared by 4 bases and J by 3 bases, with 21 bases between. This CDR3 is CASSLFSERGRDTEAFF. CDR3 coding DNA: TGTGCCAGCTCACTCTTCTCGGAGCGGGGTAGGGACACTGAAGCTTTCTTT. Variable domain in full (rest from reference TRBV18 and TRBJ1-1): NAGVMQNPRHLVRRRGQEARLRCSPMKGHSHVYWYRQLPEEGLKFMVYLQKENIIDESGMPKERFSAEFPKEGPSILRIQQVVRGDSAAYFCASSLFSERGRDTEAFFGQGTRLTVV.

V and J are TRBV7-8 and TRBJ2-2; perhaps D is TRBD1 or TRBD2 (5 bases each). CDR1 and CDR2 from the germline V gene are SGHVS and FQNEAQ. V was trimmed by 6 bases and J by 3 bases, leaving 14 bases between them. CDR3 size: 15 residues. The CDR3 sequence is CASRKGTADTGELFF. The CDR3, as DNA: TGTGCCAGCAGGAAGGGGACGGCCGACACCGGGGAGCTGTTTTTT.

In this sample, this clonotype turned up a few times. V usage is TRBV12-3 or TRBV12-4 and J usage is TRBJ1-2; a weak D match, TRBD1 (5 bases). The V and J ends lost 5 bases and 1 base respectively, with 14 bases between them. CDR3 size: 15 residues. The CDR3 region is CASSPRDPLNYGYTF. Here the CDR3 DNA reads TGTGCCAGCAGTCCACGGGACCCTCTTAACTATGGCTACACCTTC.

The chain couples TRBV29-1 to TRBJ2-1; TRBD2 matches 7 bases. CDR3 length: 16 amino acids. CDR1 is SQVTM, CDR2 ANQGSEA, per germline. V was pared by 1 base and J by 4 bases, with 10 bases of the junction left unmatched. Here the CDR3 reads CSVEGTRNFGYNEQFF. In nucleotides, the CDR3 is TGCAGCGTTGAAGGGACTAGAAATTTCGGATACAATGAGCAGTTCTTC.

This sequence joins TRBV9 and TRBJ1-1, with a possible D match to TRBD1 (6 bases). V was shortened by 2 bases and J by 0 bases, with 11 bases between the two germline ends. From germline, CDR1 is SGDLS and CDR2 YYNGEE. This CDR3 has 15 residues. The CDR3 loop is CASSVVTGLNTEAFF. CDR3 DNA: TGTGCCAGCAGCGTGGTAACAGGGTTGAACACTGAAGCTTTCTTT.